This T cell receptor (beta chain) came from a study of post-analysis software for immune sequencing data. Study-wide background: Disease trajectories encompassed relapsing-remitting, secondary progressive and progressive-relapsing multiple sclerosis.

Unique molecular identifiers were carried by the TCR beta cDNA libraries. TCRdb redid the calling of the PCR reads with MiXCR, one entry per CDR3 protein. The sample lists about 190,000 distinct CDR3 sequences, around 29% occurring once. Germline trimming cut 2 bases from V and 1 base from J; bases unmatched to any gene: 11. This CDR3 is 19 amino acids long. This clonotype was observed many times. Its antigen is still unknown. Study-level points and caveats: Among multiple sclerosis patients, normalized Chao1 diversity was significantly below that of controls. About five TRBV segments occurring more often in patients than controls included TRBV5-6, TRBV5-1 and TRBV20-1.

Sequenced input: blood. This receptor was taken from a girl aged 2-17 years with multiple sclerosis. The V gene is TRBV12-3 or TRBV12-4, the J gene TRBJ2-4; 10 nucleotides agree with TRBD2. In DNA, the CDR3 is TGTGCCAGCAGTTTATCATCCCTAGCGGGGGAATCGGCCAAAAACATTCAGTACTTC. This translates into CASSLSSLAGESAKNIQYF.